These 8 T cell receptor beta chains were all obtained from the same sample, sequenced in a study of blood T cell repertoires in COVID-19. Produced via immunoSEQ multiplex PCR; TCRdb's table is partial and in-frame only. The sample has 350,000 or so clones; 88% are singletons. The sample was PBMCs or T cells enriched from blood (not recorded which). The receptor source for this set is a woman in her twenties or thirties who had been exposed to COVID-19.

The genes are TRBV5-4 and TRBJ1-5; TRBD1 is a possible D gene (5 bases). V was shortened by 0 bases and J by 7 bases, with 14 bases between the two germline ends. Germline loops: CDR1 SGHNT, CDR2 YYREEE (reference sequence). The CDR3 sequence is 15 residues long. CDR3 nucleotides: TGTGCCAGCAGCTTGGCCGGGGGGAACGGGCAGCCCCAGCATTTT. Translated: CASSLAGGNGQPQHF.

In nucleotides, the CDR3 is TGCAGCGTTGCCGGACAGGGGGACACCGGGGAGCTGTTTTTT. Translated, it gives CSVAGQGDTGELFF. This rearrangement joins TRBV29-1 to TRBJ2-2; 10 nucleotides match TRBD1. CDR1 and CDR2 from the germline V gene are SQVTM and ANQGSEA. J lost 3 bases, V lost 4 bases, and 2 bases had no gene match. This CDR3 has 14 amino acids.

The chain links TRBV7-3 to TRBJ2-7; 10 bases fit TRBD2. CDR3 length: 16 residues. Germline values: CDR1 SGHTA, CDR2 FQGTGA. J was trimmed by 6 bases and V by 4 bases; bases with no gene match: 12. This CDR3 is CASSSLAGAAFGEQYF. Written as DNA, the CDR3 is TGTGCCAGCAGCTCCCTAGCGGGAGCAGCCTTCGGCGAGCAGTACTTC.

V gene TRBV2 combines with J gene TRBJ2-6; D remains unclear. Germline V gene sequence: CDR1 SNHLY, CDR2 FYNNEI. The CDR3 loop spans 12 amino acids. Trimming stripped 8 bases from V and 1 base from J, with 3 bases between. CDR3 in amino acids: CASLSGANVLTF. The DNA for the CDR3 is TGTGCCAGCCTTTCTGGGGCCAACGTCCTGACTTTC.

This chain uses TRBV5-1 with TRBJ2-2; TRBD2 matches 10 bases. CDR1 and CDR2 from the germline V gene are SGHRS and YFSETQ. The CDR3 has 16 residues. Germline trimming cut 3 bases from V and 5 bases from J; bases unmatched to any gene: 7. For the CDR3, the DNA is TGCGCCAGCAGCTCGAGGACTAGCGGCGTAACCGGGGAGCTGTTTTTT. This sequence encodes CASSSRTSGVTGELFF.

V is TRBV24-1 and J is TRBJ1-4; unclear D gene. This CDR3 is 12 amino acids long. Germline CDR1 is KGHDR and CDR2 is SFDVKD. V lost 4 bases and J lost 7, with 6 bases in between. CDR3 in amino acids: CATSERGEKLFF. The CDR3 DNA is TGTGCCACCAGTGAGCGCGGTGAAAAACTGTTTTTT.

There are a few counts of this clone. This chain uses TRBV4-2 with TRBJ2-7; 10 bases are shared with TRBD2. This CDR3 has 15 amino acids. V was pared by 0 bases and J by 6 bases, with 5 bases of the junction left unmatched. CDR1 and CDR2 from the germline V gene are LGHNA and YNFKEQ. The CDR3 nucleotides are TGTGCCAGCAGCCAAGAACCTAGCGGGAGCTCCGAGCAGTACTTC. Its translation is CASSQEPSGSSEQYF.

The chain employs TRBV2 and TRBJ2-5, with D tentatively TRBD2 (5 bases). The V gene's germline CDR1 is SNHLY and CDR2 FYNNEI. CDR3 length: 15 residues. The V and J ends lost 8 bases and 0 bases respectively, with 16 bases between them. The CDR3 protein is CASGKNGDYQETQYF. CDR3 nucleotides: TGTGCCAGCGGAAAGAACGGGGATTACCAAGAGACCCAGTACTTC.